The rows below give T cell receptor beta chains drawn from one sample of a study of Graves' ophthalmopathy and Graves' hyperthyroidism. TCRdb itself ran the multiplex PCR reads through MiXCR, one entry per CDR3 protein. The repertoire holds approximately 1.2 million distinct CDR3 sequences, with 35% to 40% as singletons. Sequencing used peripheral blood or thyroid tissue (not recorded which). The origin of the receptors is an adult man with Graves' hyperthyroidism. The CDR3 runs from the conserved cysteine through the conserved F or W. Each record gives: clone size, J gene, D gene, V gene, CDR3 DNA, CDR3 protein. D genes are given only for firm matches. Rows may omit the clone size; those that give it use once, few, many or a size class.

>many|TRBJ1-5|NA|TRBV7-8
TGTGCCAGCAGCTTAGGAAGGAGGGGCGGGAGTCAGCCCCAGCATTTT
CASSLGRRGGSQPQHF
>NA|TRBJ2-3|NA|TRBV7-8
TGTGCCAGCAGCCCAGAGTCAGATACGCAGTATTTT
CASSPESDTQYF
>NA|TRBJ1-6|NA|TRBV7-9
TGTGCCAGCAGCTCAGGACGGGATAATTCACCCCTCCACTTT
CASSSGRDNSPLHF
>many|TRBJ1-5|TRBD1|TRBV2
TGTGCCAGCAGTGATCCTACAGGGGGCTTAAGGGATCAGCCCCAGCATTTT
CASSDPTGGLRDQPQHF
>many|TRBJ1-1|NA|TRBV25-1
TGTGCCAGCAGTGAGGGAACCCCTGCAGCTTTCTTT
CASSEGTPAAFF
>many|TRBJ1-1|NA|TRBV12-3/TRBV12-4
TGTGCCAGCAGTTCCGCGGGGAGGGGTTGGGATGGCACTGAAGCTTTCTTT
CASSSAGRGWDGTEAFF
>few|TRBJ1-6|NA|TRBV7-2
TGTGCCAGCAGCTTCGAAGGGGCAGCTAAGCGGTTCGGGTCACCCCTCCACTTT
CASSFEGAAKRFGSPLHF
>many|TRBJ1-4|NA|TRBV12-3/TRBV12-4
TGTGCCAGCAGTTCTTTCGATAATGAAAAACTGTTTTTT
CASSSFDNEKLFF
>many|TRBJ1-4|TRBD1|TRBV7-9
TGTGCCAGCAGCCCGGGACAGGGAACCGTCTTT
CASSPGQGTVF
>once|TRBJ1-6|NA|TRBV29-1
TGCAGCGTTAAGGACTGGGGGTCACCCCTCCACTTT
CSVKDWGSPLHF
>NA|TRBJ1-1|TRBD1|TRBV29-1
TGCAGCGCCCTCGGGACAGGAACAGAAGCTTTCTTT
CSALGTGTEAFF
>NA|TRBJ1-6|NA|TRBV7-2
TGTGCCAGCACCTACCGGGATAGGGGTGGGATTGGGTCACCCCTCCACTTT
CASTYRDRGGIGSPLHF
>few|TRBJ2-1|TRBD2|TRBV11-2
TGTGCCAGCAGCTTATGGCTAGCGGGAGGGAGAGAGCAGTTCTTC
CASSLWLAGGREQFF